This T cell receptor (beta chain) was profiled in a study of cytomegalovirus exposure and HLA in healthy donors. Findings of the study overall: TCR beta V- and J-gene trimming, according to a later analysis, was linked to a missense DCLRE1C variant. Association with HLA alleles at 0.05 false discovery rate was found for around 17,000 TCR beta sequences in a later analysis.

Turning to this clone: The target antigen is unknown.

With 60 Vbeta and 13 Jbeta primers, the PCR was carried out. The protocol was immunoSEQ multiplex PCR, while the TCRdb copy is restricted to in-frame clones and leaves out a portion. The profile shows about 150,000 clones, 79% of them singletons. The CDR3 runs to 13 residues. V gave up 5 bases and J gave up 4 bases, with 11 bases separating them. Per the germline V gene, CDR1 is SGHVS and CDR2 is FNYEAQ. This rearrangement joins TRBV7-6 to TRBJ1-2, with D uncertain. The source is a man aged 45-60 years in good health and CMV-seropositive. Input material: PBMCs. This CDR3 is CASSLTVSYGYTF. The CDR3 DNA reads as TGTGCCAGCAGCCTCACAGTTTCCTATGGCTACACCTTC.